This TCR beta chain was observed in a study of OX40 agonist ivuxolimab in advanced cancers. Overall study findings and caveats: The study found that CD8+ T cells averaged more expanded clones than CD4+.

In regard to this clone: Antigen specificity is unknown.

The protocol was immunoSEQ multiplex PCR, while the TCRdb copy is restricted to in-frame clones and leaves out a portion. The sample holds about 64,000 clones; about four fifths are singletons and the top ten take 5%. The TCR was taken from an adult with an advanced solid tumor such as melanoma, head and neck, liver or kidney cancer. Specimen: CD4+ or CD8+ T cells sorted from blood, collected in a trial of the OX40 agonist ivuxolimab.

DNA of the CDR3: TGTGCCAGCAGTGACTCGAACCGGGAGGGGCCGAGCGAGCAGTTCTTC. It is translated as CASSDSNREGPSEQFF. The V and J genes are TRBV6-4 and TRBJ2-1; 8 nucleotides line up with TRBD2. V shed 0 bases, J shed 10 bases, and the junction held 11 bases outside the gene matches. The CDR3 runs 16 residues. CDR1 and CDR2 from the germline V gene are MRHNA and SNTAGT.